This T cell receptor beta chain is from a study of T cell responses to AZD1222 COVID-19 vaccine. Notes on this clone: Its antigen is not known.

Produced via immunoSEQ multiplex PCR; TCRdb's table is partial and in-frame only. The sample yields 200,000 or so clones, about 90% seen once. The germline gives CDR1 SQVTM, CDR2 ANQGSEA. The CDR3 extends over 13 amino acids. Trimming took off 2 bases at V and 5 bases at J, with 13 bases between the two ends. Whole-study results and caveats: Along spike, vaccine-associated CD4 TCRs were found throughout, with dominance at 160-218 and 743-854. All repertoire sampling was performed exclusively after the peak T cell response. Clonal diversity was possibly underestimated; the donors were predominantly white British and more often female.

This clonotype originated in an adult in good health. V is TRBV29-1 and J is TRBJ2-7; D perhaps matches TRBD2 (5 bases). The specimen was peripheral blood, collected on day 0 of AZD1222 vaccination. Here the CDR3 reads CSVEIGGPNEQYF. The DNA of the CDR3 is TGCAGCGTTGAAATAGGAGGTCCCAACGAGCAGTACTTC.